This entry is about one T cell receptor (beta chain). This sample is drawn from a study of blood T cell repertoires in COVID-19. Overall study context: Specimens from acute and convalescent COVID-19 originated in the United States, Italy and Spain.

The CDR3 runs 14 residues. V lost 3 bases and J lost 5; bases outside the gene matches: 5. Germline V lookup: CDR1 KGHSH, CDR2 LQKENI. The table came from immunoSEQ multiplex PCR; TCRdb's copy has only in-frame clones and leaves some out. The sample includes 300,000 to 350,000 clones, about 90% of them seen just once. The sample was peripheral blood. The chain has TRBV18 and TRBJ1-2, with 8 bases identical to TRBD1. The sequence came from a man between 18 and 35 years old with active or convalescent COVID-19. The CDR3 loop reads CASSPRTGGYGYTF. CDR3 nucleotides: TGTGCCAGCTCACCCCGCACAGGGGGGTATGGCTACACCTTC.